Below are 14 T cell receptor beta chains sequenced from a single sample in a study of blood T cell repertoires in COVID-19. The repertoire was sequenced with immunoSEQ multiplex PCR; TCRdb's copy has only in-frame clones and lacks some. The sample records roughly 500,000 clones, roughly 89% being singletons. The sequenced sample consisted of peripheral blood. The receptors stem from a man younger than 35 with COVID-19, enrolled during active disease.

This chain connects TRBV24-1 to TRBJ1-2, with a weak D call TRBD1 (5 bases). Trimming stripped 7 bases from V and 6 bases from J, with 8 bases between. The CDR3 contains 11 residues. From germline, CDR1 is KGHDR and CDR2 SFDVKD. The CDR3 region is CATRDIHGYTF. The DNA of the CDR3 is TGTGCCACCAGGGACATCCATGGCTACACCTTC.

The chain is built from TRBV7-6 and TRBJ2-3; 8 bases are a match to TRBD1. Per the germline V gene, CDR1 is SGHVS and CDR2 is FNYEAQ. Trimming cost V 2 bases and J 4 bases; bases outside gene matches: 8. This CDR3 contains 16 residues. CDR3 bases: TGTGCCAGCAGCTTATGGGCAGGGGGCCTTTCAGATACGCAGTATTTT. Protein product: CASSLWAGGLSDTQYF.

The chain couples TRBV18 to TRBJ1-1; 7 nucleotides match TRBD1. With 4 bases clipped from V and 6 bases from J, the junction kept 5 bases outside the gene matches. Germline loops: CDR1 KGHSH, CDR2 LQKENI. The CDR3 spans 13 residues. This CDR3 reads CASSLDQGAEAFF. For the CDR3, the DNA is TGTGCCAGCTCACTAGATCAGGGGGCTGAAGCTTTCTTT. The variable domain in full, completed from reference TRBV18 and TRBJ1-1, reads NAGVMQNPRHLVRRRGQEARLRCSPMKGHSHVYWYRQLPEEGLKFMVYLQKENIIDESGMPKERFSAEFPKEGPSILRIQQVVRGDSAAYFCASSLDQGAEAFFGQGTRLTVV.

This CDR3 is CAISVSGQETQYF. The CDR3 nucleotides read TGTGCCATCAGTGTCAGCGGTCAAGAGACCCAGTACTTC. The rearrangement uses TRBV10-3 and TRBJ2-5; D is perhaps TRBD2 (5 bases). Germline assignment: CDR1 ENHRY and CDR2 SYGVKD. V was clipped by 4 bases and J by 2 bases, with 8 bases between them. This CDR3 comprises 13 residues.

The CDR3 bases are TGCGCCAGCAGCCCCCTACAGGGCGGTAGGAAGGATACGCAGTATTTT. It is translated as CASSPLQGGRKDTQYF. The chain joins TRBV5-1 to TRBJ2-3; TRBD1 might be the D (6 bases). CDR1 and CDR2 (germline): SGHRS, YFSETQ. The CDR3 totals 16 residues. V was clipped by 4 bases and J by 6 bases, with 21 bases between them.

V and J are TRBV7-9 and TRBJ2-2, with 10 bases that match TRBD2. V lost 2 bases to trimming and J lost 1 base; unmatched junction nucleotides: 1. The CDR3 is made up of 16 amino acids. Germline CDR1 SEHNR, CDR2 FQNEAQ (reference sequence). The CDR3 nucleotides read TGTGCCAGCAGCTTAACTAGCGGGATGAACACCGGGGAGCTGTTTTTT. Residues: CASSLTSGMNTGELFF. The variable domain in full, with the rest retrieved from reference TRBV7-9 and TRBJ2-2, is DTGVSQNPRHKITKRGQNVTFRCDPISEHNRLYWYRQTLGQGPEFLTYFQNEAQLEKSRLLSDRFSAERPKGSFSTLEIQRTEQGDSAMYLCASSLTSGMNTGELFFGEGSRLTVL.

In DNA, the CDR3 is TGCGCCAGCAGCACCGGGACTCAAGAGACCCAGTACTTC. It specifies CASSTGTQETQYF. This chain connects TRBV5-1 to TRBJ2-5, with D possibly TRBD2 on 6 matching bases. Germline values: CDR1 SGHRS, CDR2 YFSETQ. The CDR3 is made up of 13 amino acids. V was clipped by 4 bases and J by 2 bases, with 9 bases between them.

The chain links TRBV7-9 to TRBJ2-3, with 14 bases identical to TRBD2. CDR1 is SEHNR and CDR2 is FQNEAQ in the germline V gene (reference sequence). This CDR3 contains 15 residues. J lost 8 bases, V lost 5 bases, and 6 bases had no gene match. The CDR3 sequence is CASSRGLAGGGTQYF. The CDR3, as DNA: TGTGCCAGCAGCCGAGGACTAGCGGGGGGAGGTACGCAGTATTTT. Full variable domain (remainder filled in from reference TRBV7-9 and TRBJ2-3): DTGVSQNPRHKITKRGQNVTFRCDPISEHNRLYWYRQTLGQGPEFLTYFQNEAQLEKSRLLSDRFSAERPKGSFSTLEIQRTEQGDSAMYLCASSRGLAGGGTQYFGPGTRLTVL.

This clone was recorded once. The chain joins TRBV27 to TRBJ1-4; 11 bases agree with TRBD1. Unmatched junction bases numbered 3, after V lost 5 bases and J lost 7 bases. Germline V gene lookup returns CDR1 MNHEY and CDR2 SMNVEV (reference sequence). The CDR3 has 14 residues. CDR3 residues: CASSPGTGGEKLFF. CDR3 nucleotides: TGTGCCAGCAGTCCAGGGACAGGGGGTGAAAAACTGTTTTTT.

This clone has a handful of counts. The gene calls are TRBV6-5 and TRBJ1-2, with D perhaps TRBD1 (6 bases). Germline V gene lookup returns CDR1 MNHEY and CDR2 SVGAGI. The CDR3 sequence is 14 residues long. Trimming pared 6 bases from V and 7 bases from J, leaving 18 bases between. This chain's CDR3 is CASRWEGDFTGYTF. The CDR3, as DNA: TGTGCCAGCAGGTGGGAGGGGGACTTTACTGGCTACACCTTC.

This chain connects TRBV19 to TRBJ1-3; TRBD1 aligns across 7 bases. Germline V CDR1 and CDR2: LNHDA, SQIVND (reference sequence). There are 16 residues in the CDR3. V shed 4 bases, J shed 4 bases, and the junction held 10 bases outside the gene matches. CDR3 bases: TGTGCCAGTAGTAAGACAGGGTTCGTCTCCGGAAACACCATATATTTT. Translation gives CASSKTGFVSGNTIYF.

The CDR3 loop reads CSGQGPLQETQYF. Here the CDR3 DNA reads TGCAGCGGACAGGGCCCCCTACAAGAGACCCAGTACTTC. The chain joins TRBV29-1 to TRBJ2-5; 7 bases are shared with TRBD1. The V gene end was trimmed by 7 bases and the J gene end by 2 bases; junction bases not matched to a gene: 7. The CDR3 sequence is 13 residues long. Germline lookup yields CDR1 SQVTM and CDR2 ANQGSEA.

The V call is TRBV19, the J call TRBJ2-7; 8 bases agree with TRBD1. The CDR3 is made up of 17 amino acids. Germline V gene sequence: CDR1 LNHDA, CDR2 SQIVND (reference sequence). V lost 0 bases, J lost 3 bases, and 10 bases stayed unmatched. CDR3 loop: CASSIDVWTGKSYEQYF. CDR3 DNA: TGTGCCAGTAGTATAGACGTATGGACAGGGAAGAGCTACGAGCAGTACTTC.

This clone has just one count. The chain carries TRBV7-8 and TRBJ2-1; 8 bases agree with TRBD1. The CDR3 sequence is 16 residues long. CDR1 and CDR2 (germline): SGHVS, FQNEAQ. J lost 4 bases, V lost 6 bases, and 11 bases had no gene match. The CDR3 here is CASRATGAPGYNEQFF. The DNA of the CDR3 is TGTGCCAGCAGGGCGACAGGGGCGCCAGGGTACAATGAGCAGTTCTTC.